This TCR beta chain came from a study of blood T cell repertoires in COVID-19. The CDR3 totals 14 residues. V lost 3 bases to trimming and J lost 6 bases, with 14 bases between them. The germline V gene encodes CDR1 KGHSH and CDR2 LQKENI. Per the original methods: The authors estimated nucleated cell counts from reference gene primer amplification. The data were produced by immunoSEQ multiplex PCR, yet TCRdb's version contains in-frame clones alone and is incomplete. V and J calls and clone size are copied from that table; D and trimming were computed from the DNA. The data hold fewer than 500,000 clones, with more than 75% observed a single time.

This chain connects TRBV18 to TRBJ1-1, with D perhaps matching TRBD1 (6 bases). Sample: PBMCs or T cells enriched from blood (not recorded which). The TCR sequence derives from a young man who had recovered from COVID-19. As DNA, the CDR3 is TGTGCCAGCTCACCTCCATCGGGGGGCCCTGAAGCTTTCTTT. It specifies CASSPPSGGPEAFF.